The table lists the clone carrying this T cell receptor beta chain with a few counts. This sample is drawn from a study of radiation and T cells in renal cell carcinoma. Only in-frame clones appear in the TCRdb table, and some are missing; sequencing was by immunoSEQ multiplex PCR. The table has about 170,000 clones, about nine tenths seen once. There are 14 residues in the CDR3. From germline, CDR1 is LNHDA and CDR2 SQIVND (reference sequence). The ends were cut back, 5 bases at V and 5 bases at J, with 15 bases in the middle. Noted time point: blood 4 weeks post-SBRT, at nephrectomy. The treatment: 15 Gy SBRT to primary tumor, nephrectomy 4 weeks later.

The V and J genes are TRBV19 and TRBJ1-1; D is possibly TRBD1 (5 bases). This TCR was recovered from a woman between 50 and 59 years old with renal cell carcinoma. The source was blood, collected from a patient whose treatment included radiotherapy and nephrectomy. Here the CDR3 reads CASSPSTGGTEAFF. DNA of the CDR3: TGTGCCAGTAGTCCGAGCACGGGGGGTACTGAAGCTTTCTTT.